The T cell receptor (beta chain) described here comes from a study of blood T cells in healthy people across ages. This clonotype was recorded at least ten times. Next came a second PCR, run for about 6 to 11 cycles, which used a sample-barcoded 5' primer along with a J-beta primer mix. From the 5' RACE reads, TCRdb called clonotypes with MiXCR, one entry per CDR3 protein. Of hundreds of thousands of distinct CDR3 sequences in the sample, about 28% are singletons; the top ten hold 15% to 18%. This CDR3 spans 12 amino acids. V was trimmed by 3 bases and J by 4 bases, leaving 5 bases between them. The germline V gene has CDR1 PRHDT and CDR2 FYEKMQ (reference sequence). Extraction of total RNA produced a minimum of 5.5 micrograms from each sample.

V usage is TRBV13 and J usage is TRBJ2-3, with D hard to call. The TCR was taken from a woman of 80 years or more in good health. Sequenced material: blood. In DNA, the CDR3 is TGTGCCAGCAGCTTTGGCCCAGATACGCAGTATTTT. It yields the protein CASSFGPDTQYF.